The source of this T cell receptor (beta chain) is a study of cytotoxic CD8 clonotypes in ibrutinib-treated CLL. Overall study context: Mean values per sample were a few hundred thousand productive templates and 93,000 or so productive rearrangements.

The CDR3 loop spans 15 amino acids. The germline CDR1 and CDR2 sequences are SQVTM and ANQGSEA. With 5 bases clipped from V and 5 bases from J, the junction kept 9 bases outside the gene matches. Notes on this clone: Its antigen is unknown.

Study results and limitations: Baseline clonality, higher than in age-matched healthy donors, tracked circulating CD8+ T-cell counts.

The method was immunoSEQ multiplex PCR; TCRdb's version includes in-frame clones alone and lacks a portion of them. The top ten hold about 4.9% of the sample, which has roughly 180,000 clones, approximately 80% seen once. The clonotype was recovered from a human donor with chronic lymphocytic leukemia. The sample in question was PBMCs, obtained after 24 months of ibrutinib treatment. The chain is built from TRBV29-1 and TRBJ2-3; 11 bases line up with TRBD2. The CDR3 loop is CSVPPTSGTIDTQYF. The CDR3 DNA sequence: TGCAGCGTTCCGCCGACTAGCGGGACAATAGATACGCAGTATTTT.